Following are 19 T cell receptor beta chains from one sample sequenced in a study of blood T cell repertoires in COVID-19. Sequencing used immunoSEQ multiplex PCR; TCRdb keeps in-frame clones, though not all of them. The sample includes hundreds of thousands of clones, approximately 80% of them seen just once. Sequenced input: PBMCs or T cells enriched from blood (not recorded which). The receptors come from a woman aged 40 to 50 with acute COVID-19.

This chain joins TRBV29-1 and TRBJ1-4; TRBD1 matches at 7 bases. Germline lookup yields CDR1 SQVTM and CDR2 ANQGSEA. This CDR3 is 14 amino acids long. The V segment lost 6 bases and the J segment 4 bases; nucleotides outside the gene matches: 8. CDR3 amino acids: CSVAQGGRNEKLFF. The CDR3 DNA sequence: TGCAGCGTCGCCCAGGGGGGACGTAATGAAAAACTGTTTTTT.

This clone has only one observation. This rearrangement joins TRBV5-6 to TRBJ1-1; a possible D gene is TRBD1 (5 bases). The V end lost 5 bases, the J end lost 3 bases, and 11 bases lay between the germline ends. The CDR3 is 13 residues long. CDR1 is SGHDT, CDR2 YYEEEE, per germline. The CDR3 loop is CASRTAGHTEAFF. Written as DNA, the CDR3 is TGTGCCAGCAGGACAGCCGGGCACACTGAAGCTTTCTTT.

A note on this clone: Other DNA sequences from this sample encode an identical CDR3 as well. The chain has TRBV7-8 and TRBJ1-5; D is perhaps TRBD1 (5 bases). The CDR3 has 15 residues. Germline V lookup: CDR1 SGHVS, CDR2 FQNEAQ. V dropped 5 bases and J dropped 0 bases, with 11 bases sitting between them. The CDR3 bases are TGTGCCAGCAGCACCGACAGTTATAGCAATCAGCCCCAGCATTTT. It is translated as CASSTDSYSNQPQHF.

This clone was detected only once. V usage is TRBV6-5 and J usage is TRBJ1-5; D perhaps matches TRBD1 (6 bases). Trimming stripped 7 bases from V and 0 bases from J, with 13 bases between. CDR3 size: 15 residues. Germline V gives CDR1 MNHEY, CDR2 SVGAGI. CDR3 nucleotide sequence: TGTGCCAGCAATGGATGGACAGTTAGCAATCAGCCCCAGCATTTT. It specifies CASNGWTVSNQPQHF.

The V gene is TRBV9, the J gene TRBJ2-1, with D tentatively TRBD2 (5 bases). The V gene lost 1 base and the J gene lost 6 bases, with 11 bases spanning the gap. The CDR3 consists of 14 residues. Germline V gene data show CDR1 as SGDLS and CDR2 as YYNGEE. CDR3 in DNA: TGTGCCAGCAGCGTACCTACTAGTTCCAATGAGCAGTTCTTC. It encodes CASSVPTSSNEQFF.

The rearrangement uses TRBV7-3 and TRBJ1-3; TRBD1 matches at 9 bases. The CDR3 has 15 amino acids. The trim removed 5 bases at V and 2 bases at J, leaving 4 bases unmatched. Per the germline V gene, CDR1 is SGHTA and CDR2 is FQGTGA. CDR3 in amino acids: CASSRTGGAGNTIYF. DNA for the CDR3: TGTGCCAGCAGCCGTACAGGGGGCGCTGGAAACACCATATATTTT.

The chain couples TRBV7-9 to TRBJ2-7; 7 nucleotides match TRBD2. CDR1 SEHNR and CDR2 FQNEAQ come from the germline V gene (reference sequence). This CDR3 has 16 amino acids. Trimming at V came to 0 bases and at J to 3 bases, leaving 8 bases not matched to a gene. DNA of the CDR3: TGTGCCAGCAGCTTAGCCGCTGGCGGGAGTGACTACGAGCAGTACTTC. It translates to CASSLAAGGSDYEQYF. The variable domain in full, with the rest retrieved from reference TRBV7-9 and TRBJ2-7, is DTGVSQNPRHKITKRGQNVTFRCDPISEHNRLYWYRQTLGQGPEFLTYFQNEAQLEKSRLLSDRFSAERPKGSFSTLEIQRTEQGDSAMYLCASSLAAGGSDYEQYFGPGTRLTVT.

This clone was recorded once. The genes are TRBV19 and TRBJ1-5; 7 bases agree with TRBD1. V was pared by 5 bases and J by 3 bases, with 4 bases of the junction left unmatched. Germline CDR1 and CDR2: LNHDA and SQIVND (reference sequence). The CDR3 runs to 14 residues. Here the CDR3 reads CASSSQGTNQPQHF. Here the CDR3 DNA reads TGTGCCAGTAGTTCACAGGGGACCAATCAGCCCCAGCATTTT.

A remark on this clone: Other DNA sequences in the same sample also yield this CDR3. This sequence joins TRBV19 and TRBJ2-1; no clear D gene. CDR1 is LNHDA, CDR2 SQIVND, per germline (reference sequence). V lost 6 bases to trimming and J lost 0 bases, with 12 bases between them. CDR3 size: 15 residues. CDR3 protein: CASSPDRSSYNEQFF. CDR3 coding DNA: TGTGCCAGTAGCCCCGATAGGAGCTCCTACAATGAGCAGTTCTTC.

This clone showed up just a few times. The chain carries TRBV11-2 and TRBJ1-5; no reliable D call. Germline-derived CDR1 and CDR2 are SGHAT and FQNNGV. V gave up 3 bases and J gave up 11 bases, with 14 bases separating them. The CDR3 runs to 13 residues. This CDR3 is CASSFQDGRAQHF. Here the CDR3 DNA reads TGTGCCAGCAGCTTTCAGGATGGGAGGGCCCAGCATTTT.

V usage is TRBV6-5 and J usage is TRBJ1-1, with a weak D call TRBD1 (6 bases). The V gene lost 8 bases and the J gene lost 4 bases, with 14 bases spanning the gap. From germline, CDR1 is MNHEY and CDR2 SVGAGI. This CDR3 has 13 residues. The CDR3 region has the DNA TGTGCCAGCGTCAGGGGCGAGGGCACTGAAGCTTTCTTT. Protein sequence: CASVRGEGTEAFF.

The chain couples TRBV5-1 to TRBJ1-1, with a weak D call TRBD1 (6 bases). From germline, CDR1 is SGHRS and CDR2 YFSETQ. The length of the CDR3 is 16 residues. Deletions cut 0 bases from V and 4 bases from J, with 16 bases between. The CDR3 loop is CASSLDPGHRSTEAFF. CDR3 bases: TGCGCCAGCAGCTTGGACCCGGGACATCGGAGCACTGAAGCTTTCTTT.

In this sample, this clone turned up many times. The rearrangement joins TRBV4-1 to TRBJ1-6, with a possible D match to TRBD1 (5 bases). The V and J ends lost 0 bases and 3 bases respectively, with 12 bases between them. Per germline, CDR1 MGHRA and CDR2 YSYEKL. The CDR3 extends over 17 amino acids. The CDR3 is CASSQDSAGLYNSPLHF. The CDR3 DNA follows: TGCGCCAGCAGCCAAGATTCGGCAGGGCTCTATAATTCACCCCTCCACTTT.

The V call is TRBV27, the J call TRBJ2-5; 7 bases align to TRBD1. Germline values: CDR1 MNHEY, CDR2 SMNVEV (reference sequence). V gave up 4 bases and J gave up 2 bases; unmatched junction bases: 7. The CDR3 loop spans 15 amino acids. As DNA, the CDR3 is TGTGCCAGCAGTTCCTACAGGACAGGTCAAGAGACCCAGTACTTC. Its translation: CASSSYRTGQETQYF.

The rearrangement links TRBV5-4 to TRBJ2-7, with D uncertain. V gave up 2 bases and J gave up 6 bases, with 9 bases separating them. CDR1 is SGHNT, CDR2 YYREEE, per germline (reference sequence). The CDR3 totals 12 residues. The CDR3 region has the DNA TGTGCCAGCAGCTTTGTTAAATCCGAGCAGTACTTC. Protein sequence: CASSFVKSEQYF.

This clone has only a few counts. The chain carries TRBV29-1 and TRBJ1-1; no clear D gene. V lost 4 bases to trimming and J lost 6 bases, with 15 bases between them. The CDR3 extends over 13 amino acids. Germline V gene sequence: CDR1 SQVTM, CDR2 ANQGSEA. In DNA, the CDR3 is TGCAGCGTTGCGACCGCTAGCCGTTCTGAAGCTTTCTTT. Its protein product is CSVATASRSEAFF.

At least ten counts were recorded for this clone. The chain is built from TRBV21-1 and TRBJ1-2; the table calls TRBD1, which could not be checked here. TRBV21-1 is designated a pseudogene. CDR3 length equals 13 residues. Here the CDR3 reads CASSSQGFYGYTF. CDR3 sequence (DNA): TGTGCCAGCAGTTCGCAGGGGTTCTATGGCTACACCTTC.

The CDR3, as DNA: TGTGCCAGCAGTCGACTCATTAGCAATCAGCCCCAGCATTTT. Its translation: CASSRLISNQPQHF. The chain carries TRBV28 and TRBJ1-5; D ambiguous. Germline V CDR1 and CDR2: MDHEN, SYDVKM. The CDR3 has 14 residues. The V gene lost 5 bases and the J gene lost 0 bases, with 8 bases spanning the gap. Complete variable domain (other parts from reference TRBV28 and TRBJ1-5): DVKVTQSSRYLVKRTGEKVFLECVQDMDHENMFWYRQDPGLGLRLIYFSYDVKMKEKGDIPEGYSVSREKKERFSLILESASTNQTSMYLCASSRLISNQPQHFGDGTRLSIL.

This clone appeared once. V usage is TRBV19 and J usage is TRBJ1-4; unclear D gene. The V gene's germline CDR1 is LNHDA and CDR2 SQIVND (reference sequence). The CDR3 contains 16 residues. Between the trimmed V and J ends, which lost 4 bases and 0 bases, there was a span of 12 bases. The CDR3 loop is CASSNPGFATNEKLFF. CDR3 in DNA: TGTGCCAGTAGTAATCCCGGTTTTGCAACTAATGAAAAACTGTTTTTT.